This entry concerns a single T cell receptor (beta chain). This clonotype was seen many times. The antigen this receptor binds is unknown. There are no base qualities to consult, and no much larger clone falls within one base. The record originates from a study of CD8+CD57+ T cells in acquired aplastic anemia (dated by TCRdb to 2016 to 2019). In terms of the full investigation: On average, sorted CD4+ and CD8+ cells yielded approximately 3 ug of extracted DNA, with a range of about 0.19 to 30 ug. CD8+CD57+ expansion was defined as frequency above the mean frequency observed in healthy subjects. Points the paper makes about the study in general: Patients and healthy controls showed no significant difference in CD8+ Simpson's diversity (P=0.060). Although roughly 29 CD8+ CDR3 sequences were shared by patients and controls, these sequences appeared highly expressed in patients and within the immunodominant clones of patients.

Expansion of CD8+CD57+ cells had been shown by flow cytometry in the patients chosen for sequencing. Severe acquired aplastic anemia was diagnosed in all patients according to International Study of Aplastic Anemia and Agranulocytosis and Camitta criteria. Patients had received no therapy at the time of blood sampling. The study deep-sequenced TCR repertoires of sorted CD4+ and CD8+ blood T cells from severe aplastic anemia patients and healthy subjects. Patients were enrolled in the USA under clinicaltrials.gov protocols 00001620, 01623167, 00001397, 00071045, 00081523 and 00961064. Ficoll-Paque density gradient centrifugation was used to isolate peripheral blood mononuclear cells. CD4+ and CD8+ T cells were sorted by FACS or magnetic beads before DNA extraction. Profiling of TCR beta VDJ combinations and CDR3 sequences used genomic DNA as the template. TCR repertoire sequencing was run on an Illumina HiSeq 2000. The original methods were these. TRBV/TRBJ rearrangement plots, CDR3 size and DJ length profiles, and Simpson's diversity index were used to evaluate the repertoires. The most abundant DNA sequence in the deep sequencing data was defined as the immunodominant clone. CDR3 amino acid sequences were checked for sharing across subjects and were also compared against the VDJdb database and published repertoires. TCRdb cleaned the public reads at Q25 with fastp, built clones with MiXCR and kept in-frame beta chains. Merged by CDR3 protein, the rows form single entries marked with the most common genes and DNA. The V and J calls come from TCRdb's annotation, not from the publication. The sample has about 150,000 distinct CDR3 sequences on record, 52% of them singletons. In total, the top ten clones hold around 12% of the sample.

The receptor was derived from a human donor with aplastic anemia. Sequencing was performed on sorted CD4+, CD8+, or CD8+CD57+ T cells (not recorded which) from PBMCs.

The CDR3 protein sequence reads: CASSILREMGTEAFF. The nucleotides read TGTGCCAGTAGTATCCTGCGGGAAATGGGGACTGAAGCTTTCTTT. This chain is built from TRBV19 and TRBJ1-1; a confident D gene designation cannot be given. From its cysteine to its phenylalanine, the CDR3 spans 15 amino acids. Only the CDR3 region is kept as DNA, spanning 45 bases read in frame from base 1. Per the germline V gene (reference sequence), LNHDA is the CDR1 and SQIVND is the CDR2. Between the V and J ends, shortened by 3 bases and 5 bases respectively, the junction contains 16 bases.